This T cell receptor (beta chain) was obtained from a study of identical twins. Overall study results and limits: Clonotypes of the beta chain that were abundant in cord blood carried fewer insertions (memory repertoires showed none). Zero-insertion analyses were open to partial confounding by invariant MAIT and iNKT cells. Models came in too low on out-of-frame TCR alpha sharing in monozygotic twins.

Remarks on this clonotype: Antigen: not known.

From the 5' RACE reads, TCRdb called clonotypes with MiXCR, one entry per CDR3 protein. The sample consists of about 500,000 distinct CDR3 sequences, over 11% of them appearing once. V lost 6 bases to trimming and J lost 0 bases, with 18 bases between them. CDR3 size: 16 residues. The germline V gene has CDR1 DFQATT and CDR2 SNEGSKA (reference sequence). These sequences were also reported in another study, on yellow fever vaccine responses in identical twins.

This chain connects TRBV20-1 to TRBJ2-4; a possible D gene is TRBD1 (5 bases). Sequenced material: CD4+ T cells sorted from blood. This clonotype was obtained from a woman aged 18 to 35 in good health. CDR3 protein: CSADQGRAIAKNIQYF. CDR3 DNA: TGCAGTGCGGACCAGGGCCGAGCCATAGCCAAAAACATTCAGTACTTC.